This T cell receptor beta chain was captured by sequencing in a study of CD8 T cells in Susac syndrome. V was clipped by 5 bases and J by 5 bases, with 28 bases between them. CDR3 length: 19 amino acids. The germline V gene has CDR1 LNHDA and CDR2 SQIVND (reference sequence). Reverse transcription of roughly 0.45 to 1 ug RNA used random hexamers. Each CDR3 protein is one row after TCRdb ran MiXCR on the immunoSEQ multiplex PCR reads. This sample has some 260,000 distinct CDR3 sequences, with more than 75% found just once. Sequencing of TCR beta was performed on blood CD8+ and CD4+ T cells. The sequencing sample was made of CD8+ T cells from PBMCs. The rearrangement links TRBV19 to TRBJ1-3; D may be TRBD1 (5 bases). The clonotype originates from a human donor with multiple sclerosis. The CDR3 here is CASSSNHYNGTYKRNTIYF. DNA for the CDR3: TGTGCCAGTAGTTCGAATCACTACAACGGGACTTATAAGAGAAACACCATATATTTT.